The next 15 T cell receptor beta chains were all read from a single sample in a study of blood T cell repertoires in COVID-19. Libraries were prepared by immunoSEQ multiplex PCR; TCRdb keeps only in-frame clonotypes and omits some of them. The profile shows around 100,000 clones, around 88% of them singletons. Sequenced input: peripheral blood. These receptors all come from a human donor in a cohort sampled during active COVID-19.

The chain has TRBV7-3 and TRBJ2-1; 10 nucleotides line up with TRBD2. The V gene end was trimmed by 5 bases and the J gene end by 6 bases; junction bases not matched to a gene: 13. The CDR3 runs to 17 residues. Germline V gene lookup returns CDR1 SGHTA and CDR2 FQGTGA. CDR3 loop: CASSPRGSSGGLNEQFF. Here the CDR3 DNA reads TGTGCCAGCAGCCCAAGGGGGTCTAGCGGGGGCCTCAATGAGCAGTTCTTC.

The rearrangement uses TRBV5-1 and TRBJ2-7; D unclear. In germline, CDR1 is SGHRS, CDR2 YFSETQ. V dropped 0 bases and J dropped 3 bases, with 16 bases sitting between them. The CDR3 has 16 residues. This chain's CDR3 is CASSLASGWFYYEQYF. The CDR3 DNA sequence: TGCGCCAGCAGCTTGGCTTCCGGTTGGTTTTACTACGAGCAGTACTTC.

DNA of the CDR3: TGTGCCAGCTCTGGAGGGTACGAGCAGTACTTC. Translated, it gives CASSGGYEQYF. The chain links TRBV11-3 to TRBJ2-7; D is perhaps TRBD2 (6 bases). Trimming cost V 8 bases and J 4 bases, with 9 bases left between them. The CDR3 spans 11 residues. Germline V gene data show CDR1 as SGHNT and CDR2 as YENEEA.

This chain joins TRBV19 and TRBJ2-1; D remains unclear. Germline V lookup: CDR1 LNHDA, CDR2 SQIVND (reference sequence). The CDR3 covers 16 residues. V was shortened by 3 bases and J by 0 bases, with 12 bases between the two germline ends. The CDR3 loop is CASSIGFSYSYNEQFF. The DNA of the CDR3 is TGTGCCAGTAGTATTGGTTTCTCCTACTCCTACAATGAGCAGTTCTTC. Drawing the rest from reference TRBV19 and TRBJ2-1, the complete variable domain is DGGITQSPKYLFRKEGQNVTLSCEQNLNHDAMYWYRQDPGQGLRLIYYSQIVNDFQKGDIAEGYSVSREKKESFPLTVTSAQKNPTAFYLCASSIGFSYSYNEQFFGPGTRLTVL.

The genes are TRBV29-1 and TRBJ2-3, with no clear D. Germline CDR1 is SQVTM and CDR2 is ANQGSEA. The CDR3 runs 12 residues. The ends were cut back, 6 bases at V and 2 bases at J, with 9 bases in the middle. CDR3 sequence (DNA): TGCAGCGTCGAATATAACACAGATACGCAGTATTTT. Residues: CSVEYNTDTQYF.

This clone was detected only once. The rearrangement joins TRBV18 to TRBJ2-4, with 10 nucleotides matching TRBD1. This CDR3 contains 16 residues. Germline values: CDR1 KGHSH, CDR2 LQKENI. V dropped 2 bases and J dropped 2; count of bases not matched to a gene: 3. The CDR3 here is CASSPGTGVTKNIQYF. Here the CDR3 DNA reads TGTGCCAGCTCACCAGGGACAGGGGTTACCAAAAACATTCAGTACTTC.

This clone came up once. The CDR3 loop is CASSQGDRGLGGYTF. The CDR3 nucleotides are TGTGCCAGCAGCCAGGGAGACAGGGGGCTTGGTGGCTACACCTTC. The chain has TRBV4-2 and TRBJ1-2, with 10 positions matching TRBD1. This CDR3 is 15 amino acids long. In germline, CDR1 is LGHNA, CDR2 YNFKEQ. Losses at the gene ends were 3 bases for V and 7 bases for J; bases not matched to a gene: 8.

The chain combines TRBV9 with TRBJ2-5; possible D gene TRBD1, 5 bases. The CDR3 has 15 amino acids. V lost 0 bases, J lost 2 bases, and 11 bases lay in between. Germline V gene sequence: CDR1 SGDLS, CDR2 YYNGEE. The CDR3 sequence is CASSVDQGWQETQYF. CDR3 DNA: TGTGCCAGCAGCGTAGATCAGGGCTGGCAAGAGACCCAGTACTTC.

This sequence joins TRBV7-2 and TRBJ2-7; 7 nucleotides agree with TRBD1. V lost 4 bases and J lost 2; bases outside the gene matches: 2. This CDR3 region has 13 residues. The germline CDR1 and CDR2 sequences are SGHTA and FQGNSA. DNA of the CDR3: TGTGCCAGCAGCTGGGACAGCCCCTACGAGCAGTACTTC. This translates into CASSWDSPYEQYF.

The gene calls are TRBV9 and TRBJ2-5, with 11 bases identical to TRBD2. V lost 3 bases and J lost 5; bases outside the gene matches: 9. This CDR3 contains 16 residues. The germline gives CDR1 SGDLS, CDR2 YYNGEE. The CDR3 protein is CASSDLLAGGGETQYF. The CDR3 DNA sequence: TGTGCCAGCAGCGATCTCCTAGCGGGAGGCGGGGAGACCCAGTACTTC. Full variable domain (outside the CDR3, taken from reference TRBV9 and TRBJ2-5): DSGVTQTPKHLITATGQRVTLRCSPRSGDLSVYWYQQSLDQGLQFLIQYYNGEERAKGNILERFSAQQFPDLHSELNLSSLELGDSALYFCASSDLLAGGGETQYFGPGTRLLVL.

This chain joins TRBV10-2 and TRBJ2-7; a weak D match, TRBD1 (6 bases). V was cut by 1 base and J by 6 bases, with 13 bases left in between. CDR1 WSHSY and CDR2 SAAADI come from the germline V gene. The CDR3 has 14 amino acids. CDR3 loop: CASSELGGGREQYF. The CDR3 bases are TGCGCCAGCAGTGAGTTAGGGGGTGGGCGCGAGCAGTACTTC.

This clone was recorded once. The rearrangement joins TRBV5-1 to TRBJ2-1, with D uncertain. The CDR3 spans 11 residues. Looked up from germline, CDR1 is SGHRS and CDR2 is YFSETQ. V lost 4 bases and J lost 12, with 11 bases in between. CDR3 nucleotide sequence: TGCGCCAGCAGCCCGGAGTTGGGGCAGTTCTTC. This sequence encodes CASSPELGQFF.

The chain recombines TRBV6-2 or TRBV6-3 with TRBJ2-7; TRBD1 matches 8 bases. The CDR3 has 14 residues. The V and J ends lost 5 bases and 2 bases, in that order; junction bases with no gene match: 5. Per germline, CDR1 MNHEY and CDR2 SVGEGT. CDR3 residues: CASSKGTGPYEQYF. The CDR3 DNA is TGTGCCAGCAGTAAGGGGACAGGACCCTACGAGCAGTACTTC.

This rearrangement joins TRBV20-1 to TRBJ2-5, with TRBD2 matching 7 bases. Germline trimming cut 3 bases from V and 4 bases from J; bases unmatched to any gene: 17. CDR3 size: 17 residues. CDR1 DFQATT and CDR2 SNEGSKA come from the germline V gene (reference sequence). The CDR3 loop is CSASHPVWGTGGETQYF. The CDR3 coding sequence is TGCAGTGCTAGTCACCCCGTGTGGGGCACGGGGGGAGAGACCCAGTACTTC.

The chain employs TRBV4-1 and TRBJ2-5, with a weak D call TRBD2 (5 bases). The V gene lost 1 base and the J gene lost 4 bases, with 13 bases spanning the gap. Per the germline V gene, CDR1 is MGHRA and CDR2 is YSYEKL. This CDR3 has 15 residues. CDR3 protein: CASSQVGLSRETQYF. DNA for the CDR3: TGCGCCAGCAGCCAAGTAGGACTGTCGAGAGAGACCCAGTACTTC.